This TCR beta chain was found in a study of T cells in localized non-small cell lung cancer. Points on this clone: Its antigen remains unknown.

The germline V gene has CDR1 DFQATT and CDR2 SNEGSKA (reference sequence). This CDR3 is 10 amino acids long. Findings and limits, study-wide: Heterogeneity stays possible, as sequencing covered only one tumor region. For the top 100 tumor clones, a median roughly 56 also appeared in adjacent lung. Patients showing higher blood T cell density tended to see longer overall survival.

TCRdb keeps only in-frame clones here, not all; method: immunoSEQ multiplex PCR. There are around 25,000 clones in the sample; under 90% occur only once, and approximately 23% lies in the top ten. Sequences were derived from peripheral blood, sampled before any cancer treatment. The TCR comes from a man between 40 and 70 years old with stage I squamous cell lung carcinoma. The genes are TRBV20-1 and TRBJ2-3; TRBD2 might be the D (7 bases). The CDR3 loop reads CRGAGDTQYF. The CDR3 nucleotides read TGCCGGGGGGCGGGGGATACGCAGTATTTT.